The sequence of this TCR beta chain was determined in a study of cytomegalovirus exposure and HLA in healthy donors. Study-level information: Within an early data release were around 87 million unique TCRs drawn from HLA-typed donors. Study-wide results and limits: Another analysis was done later, and it associated 15,000 or so TCR beta sequences with HLA alleles at 0.05 false discovery rate.

Notes on this clone: Its antigen is not identified.

In the PCR, 60 Vbeta and 13 Jbeta primers were used. Per the original data handling: Around 10 million shared chains were among approximately 87 million unique TCR beta chains counted in a later analysis. Profiling relied on immunoSEQ multiplex PCR, and the TCRdb table lists in-frame clones only, not all of them. That table furnishes V, J and clone size, whereas the DNA furnished D and trimming. Of approximately 120,000 clones in the sample, approximately 80% were seen once. The CDR3 has 19 amino acids. The trim removed 1 base at V and 2 bases at J, leaving 7 bases unmatched. Per germline, CDR1 SGHVS and CDR2 FNYEAQ.

The specimen sequenced was PBMCs. This TCR was sampled from a woman in her twenties or thirties in good health and CMV-seronegative. This rearrangement joins TRBV7-6 to TRBJ2-5; TRBD2 matches at 16 bases. CDR3 loop: CASSLVPGLAGGMQETQYF. The CDR3, as DNA: TGTGCCAGCAGCTTAGTCCCGGGACTAGCGGGAGGGATGCAAGAGACCCAGTACTTC.